The next 28 T cell receptor beta chains were all read from a single sample in a study of monozygotic twins with inflammatory bowel disease. With the 5' RACE reads reprocessed, TCRdb shows one record per CDR3 protein and no DNA. The ten most abundant clones cover 7.4% of a sample with some 170,000 distinct CDR3 sequences. Sequencing was performed on blood. The receptors were gathered from a human donor with ulcerative colitis or Crohn's disease, or a healthy co-twin of an affected twin (not recorded which).

The chain carries TRBV12-5 and TRBJ2-1; there is no DNA to check the TCRdb D call of TRBD2. CDR1 is LGHNT, CDR2 FRNRAP, per germline. This CDR3 is built from 17 residues. The CDR3 sequence: CASGSSGLVGSTGEQFF. The full variable domain, rest sourced from reference TRBV12-5 and TRBJ2-1, is DARVTQTPRHKVTEMGQEVTMRCQPILGHNTVFWYRQTMMQGLELLAYFRNRAPLDDSGMPKDRFSAEMPDATLATLKIQPSEPRDSAVYFCASGSSGLVGSTGEQFFGPGTRLTVL.

This chain links TRBV10-3 with TRBJ1-1; TCRdb picks TRBD1, but there is no DNA to check that call. The CDR3 consists of 11 residues. The germline gives CDR1 ENHRY, CDR2 SYGVKD. This CDR3 reads CAISEGGEAFF.

V is TRBV18 and J is TRBJ1-2. The CDR3 is 14 amino acids. CDR1 and CDR2 (germline): KGHSH, LQKENI. The CDR3 spells CASSPDGSNYGYTF. The variable domain in full, with the rest retrieved from reference TRBV18 and TRBJ1-2, is NAGVMQNPRHLVRRRGQEARLRCSPMKGHSHVYWYRQLPEEGLKFMVYLQKENIIDESGMPKERFSAEFPKEGPSILRIQQVVRGDSAAYFCASSPDGSNYGYTFGSGTRLTVV.

This rearrangement joins TRBV20-1 to TRBJ2-2; TCRdb designates TRBD1, a call that cannot be tested without DNA. The V gene's germline CDR1 is DFQATT and CDR2 SNEGSKA (reference sequence). The CDR3 loop spans 11 amino acids. CDR3 residues: CSAPLTGELFF.

This rearrangement joins TRBV10-3 to TRBJ1-5. This CDR3 has 15 amino acids. Germline V gene lookup returns CDR1 ENHRY and CDR2 SYGVKD. The CDR3 region is CAISDSDSGNQPQHF.

The chain carries TRBV10-3 and TRBJ2-7; TCRdb reports TRBD2, a call that lacks DNA to check it against. The germline CDR1 and CDR2 sequences are ENHRY and SYGVKD. This CDR3 is built from 15 residues. The CDR3 loop is CAIRSGTSGHYEQYF.

The CDR3 sequence: CASSRQDRAHGYTF. The chain combines TRBV5-1 with TRBJ1-2; TCRdb designates TRBD1, a call that cannot be tested without DNA. The CDR3 loop spans 14 amino acids. CDR1 is SGHRS, CDR2 YFSETQ, per germline.

This chain joins TRBV27 and TRBJ1-2; there is no DNA to check the TCRdb D call of TRBD1. The V gene's germline CDR1 is MNHEY and CDR2 SMNVEV (reference sequence). The CDR3 runs 12 residues. CDR3 amino acids: CASRTTGFGYTF.

The chain joins TRBV15 to TRBJ1-6. Germline-derived CDR1 and CDR2 are LNHNV and YYDKDF (reference sequence). This CDR3 is 13 amino acids long. CDR3 in amino acids: CATSSWGGSPLHF.

The V and J genes are TRBV5-4 and TRBJ2-3; TCRdb calls TRBD1, which cannot be checked without DNA. This CDR3 region has 17 residues. Germline assignment: CDR1 SGHNT and CDR2 YYREEE (reference sequence). The CDR3 here is CASSAAATGALGDTQYF.

The chain is built from TRBV18 and TRBJ1-1. The CDR3 is made up of 15 amino acids. Germline CDR1 reads KGHSH; CDR2 reads LQKENI. The CDR3: CASSPDRYMNTEAFF.

The chain joins TRBV29-1 to TRBJ2-4; the TCRdb call, TRBD1, lacks DNA for checking. CDR1 is SQVTM, CDR2 ANQGSEA, per germline. This CDR3 region has 12 residues. The CDR3: CSVEQGRNIQYF.

This chain uses TRBV7-9 with TRBJ1-1. CDR3 length: 15 amino acids. From germline, CDR1 is SEHNR and CDR2 FQNEAQ (reference sequence). This CDR3 reads CASSLVLQANTEAFF.

V usage is TRBV6-2 or TRBV6-3 and J usage is TRBJ2-1. Germline CDR1 reads MNHEY; CDR2 reads SVGEGT. The CDR3 contains 12 residues. This CDR3 reads CASSSIMNEQFF.

The V gene is TRBV20-1, the J gene TRBJ2-5; TCRdb names TRBD2, which stays unverified in the absence of DNA. Looked up from germline, CDR1 is DFQATT and CDR2 is SNEGSKA (reference sequence). The CDR3 spans 12 residues. The CDR3 sequence is CSAASTRETQYF.

The chain has TRBV12-3 or TRBV12-4 and TRBJ2-7; TCRdb gives TRBD2 as the D gene, but with no DNA this cannot be confirmed. The CDR3 consists of 15 residues. This CDR3 reads CASSIVQTGGYEQYF.

The chain recombines TRBV10-2 with TRBJ2-1; TCRdb selects TRBD2, and the lack of DNA leaves this call unchecked. The CDR3 has 15 residues. Per germline, CDR1 WSHSY and CDR2 SAAADI. CDR3 in amino acids: CASSESQRGYDEQFF.

The CDR3 is CAISLEGGDTQYF. The chain joins TRBV10-3 to TRBJ2-3; checking the TCRdb D call of TRBD2 is not possible without DNA. Germline CDR1 is ENHRY and CDR2 is SYGVKD. The CDR3 is 13 residues long.

The J gene is TRBJ2-5, the V gene TRBV15; TCRdb returns TRBD2, unconfirmable since there is no DNA. The CDR3 contains 13 residues. Germline lookup yields CDR1 LNHNV and CDR2 YYDKDF (reference sequence). The CDR3 reads CATRRGPQETQYF.

V gene TRBV28 combines with J gene TRBJ2-7; TCRdb reports TRBD2, a call that lacks DNA to check it against. This CDR3 has 16 amino acids. Germline values: CDR1 MDHEN, CDR2 SYDVKM. The CDR3 reads CASSPLAGGTSYEQYF.

This chain connects TRBV5-1 to TRBJ1-4; TCRdb lists TRBD1, though no DNA is available to test this call. This CDR3 contains 15 residues. Germline values: CDR1 SGHRS, CDR2 YFSETQ. The CDR3: CASSWSGTGTEKLFF.

This chain connects TRBV6-5 to TRBJ2-4; TCRdb designates TRBD2, a call that cannot be tested without DNA. This CDR3 comprises 17 residues. Germline CDR1 reads MNHEY; CDR2 reads SVGAGI. The CDR3: CASSSLLPASAKNIQYF.

V is TRBV29-1 and J is TRBJ2-1; TCRdb's D call, TRBD2, is unchecked because there is no DNA. Germline V lookup: CDR1 SQVTM, CDR2 ANQGSEA. This CDR3 has 11 amino acids. CDR3 in amino acids: CSTSGRDEQFF.

The chain couples TRBV20-1 to TRBJ1-2; TCRdb gives TRBD1 as the D gene, but with no DNA this cannot be confirmed. Per the germline V gene, CDR1 is DFQATT and CDR2 is SNEGSKA (reference sequence). The CDR3 contains 15 residues. The chain's CDR3 is CSAEPPDSPNYGYTF.

The chain is built from TRBV7-2 and TRBJ2-7; TCRdb's D gene call, TRBD1, goes unchecked for lack of DNA. Germline values: CDR1 SGHTA, CDR2 FQGNSA. The CDR3 has 14 amino acids. CDR3 region: CASSPRGGGYEQYF.

This chain links TRBV20-1 with TRBJ1-5. Germline V CDR1 and CDR2: DFQATT, SNEGSKA (reference sequence). CDR3 length equals 13 residues. The CDR3 sequence is CSARRQGGQPQHF.

This chain's CDR3 is CASSRVGTGELFF. The chain links TRBV7-3 to TRBJ2-2. The CDR3 runs 13 residues. CDR1 and CDR2 (germline): SGHTA, FQGTGA.

The chain joins TRBV9 to TRBJ2-1. This CDR3 is built from 13 residues. The germline gives CDR1 SGDLS, CDR2 YYNGEE. This chain's CDR3 is CASSVDYYNEQFF.